This T cell receptor (beta chain) originates from a study of blood T cell repertoires in COVID-19 (dated by TCRdb to the early 2020s). Broadly, across the study: Samples covering the acute and convalescent phases of COVID-19 were provided by collaborators in the United States, Italy and Spain. The material from the prospective study consisted of cDNA or gDNA derived from T cells, B-cell-depleted T cells, or PBMCs. Subjects who had been exposed to COVID-19, were actively infected with it, or had recovered from it provided the deeply sampled blood TCRbeta repertoires that made up the dataset. A freely available public database, intended as a resource for researchers studying the immune response to SARS-CoV-2, is where the repertoires were released. The samples were drawn from two sources: the first 160 participants of the ongoing ImmuneRACE study, and fewer than 1,500 subjects contributed by 6 global collaborators. A de-identified subject ID, COVID-19 status, age in years and sex were almost always included in the sample metadata. Where available, HLA class I and class II types were taken from metadata supplied by the sample provider and were not determined by assay-based typing.

Beyond this particular receptor, the publication reports: The amount of clinical and demographic metadata varied by source and participant and was provided uncurated.

The CDR3 measures 13 amino acids from cysteine to phenylalanine. The retained sequence is limited to the CDR3, 39 bases, with the frame set at the first base. As encoded in the germline V gene, CDR1 is MDHEN while CDR2 is SYDVKM. V is shortened by 9 bases, J by 5 bases, and the region joining them spans 16 bases. TCRbeta CDR3 regions were amplified from genomic DNA using the immunoSEQ Assay, a bias-controlled multiplex PCR. The authors processed their data as follows. Nucleated cell counts per sample were estimated from amplification of reference gene primers within the assay. Sequence reads were collapsed and filtered to measure the absolute abundance of every unique TCRbeta CDR3 rearrangement. For each sample, productive Simpson clonality was calculated as the square root of Simpson's diversity index across productive rearrangements. TCRdb's version of the immuneACCESS table is confined to in-frame rearrangements and falls short of the full clone set. An unresolved V gene accounts for under half of the shortfall where checked; the remainder is of unknown origin. That table is the source of V, J and clone size, and D and trimming were worked out from the DNA. In this sample the table shows over 200,000 clones, 80% to 95% of which occur a single time. The ten most abundant clones make up over 0.75% of the sample.

With respect to this clone: This receptor's antigen is unknown. No per-base quality is available; no much larger clone lies one base away.

At one collaborating source in Seattle, patients were enrolled during active infection and were followed longitudinally through the course of disease. The collaborating institutions used their own protocols to collect whole blood in K2EDTA tubes. For TCRbeta analysis, collaborators shipped samples as frozen whole blood, isolated PBMCs, or DNA extracted from either of those sample types. The sequence links TRBV28 to TRBJ1-2; no D gene is confidently identified. Sequenced: peripheral blood. This TCR came from a man in his fifties or sixties with COVID-19, enrolled during active disease. The CDR3 protein: CASTDTGVYGYTF. The DNA sequence is as follows: TGTGCCAGTACCGACACGGGAGTTTATGGCTACACCTTC.